This T cell receptor (beta chain) stems from a study of shared clonotypes between healthy human individuals. Genomic DNA (from each subset) was split evenly across several immunoSEQ plates. TCRdb's copy holds only in-frame clones and misses some; the assay was immunoSEQ multiplex PCR. This sample carries about 1 million clones, more than 65% of them seen once, and the ten largest clones take around 1.5%. The study drew all its donors from Caucasian adults living in Nashville, Tennessee. Germline CDR1 is SEHNR and CDR2 is FQNEAQ (reference sequence). The ends were cut back, 2 bases at V and 2 bases at J, with 11 bases in the middle. This CDR3 region has 15 residues. Notes on this clone: Antigen unknown.

Study-wide results and limits: The authors sampled blood alone, and tissue repertoires likely differ.

Material: memory CD4+ T cells sorted from blood. Subset indicated: CD45RA-negative fraction. The chain joins TRBV7-9 to TRBJ2-3, with D possibly TRBD2 on 6 matching bases. This receptor was obtained from a man younger than 35 in good health. CDR3 region: CASSLSASVTDTQYF. CDR3 DNA: TGTGCCAGCAGCTTATCTGCTAGCGTCACAGATACGCAGTATTTT.